This T cell receptor (beta chain) comes out of a study of monozygotic twins with inflammatory bowel disease. The study, taken as a whole, reports: Among IBD patients, fewer clonotypes were shared with others than among healthy twins, especially with disease activity.

The CDR3 contains 19 residues. The germline V gene has CDR1 SGHDT and CDR2 YYEEEE. As for this clonotype: No antigen is known for it.

A total RNA quantity of about 4,000 ng went into each TCR library. Template switching appended UMIs that held a 6-nucleotide sample barcode. TCRdb reanalyzed the 5' RACE reads and collapses them to one entry per CDR3 protein, without DNA. The sample's table shows 400,000 to 500,000 distinct CDR3 sequences. The sequencing sample was made of blood. This sequence originates from a human donor with ulcerative colitis or Crohn's disease, or a healthy co-twin of an affected twin (not recorded which). The chain has TRBV5-6 and TRBJ1-3; the D gene TCRdb calls, TRBD1, cannot be checked with no DNA. The CDR3 reads CASSLSVLTGGISGNTIYF.